This T cell receptor (beta chain) is from a study of CD8 T cells in Susac syndrome. The CDR3 consists of 13 residues. In germline, CDR1 is SNHLY, CDR2 FYNNEI. The V gene lost 7 bases and the J gene lost 0 bases, with 10 bases spanning the gap. TCR beta sequences were obtained from blood CD8+ and CD4+ T cells. Healthy donors constituted the controls, which were matched for age and sex. When the RNA was reverse transcribed, random hexamers were used with an input of roughly 0.5 to 1 ug. The method of amplification for TCR beta CDR3 was immunoSEQ multiplex PCR, covering 54 Vbeta and 13 Jbeta. In TCRdb, the immunoSEQ multiplex PCR reads were re-called with MiXCR into one record per CDR3 protein. The sample lists approximately 170,000 distinct CDR3 sequences, roughly nine tenths occurring once.

The origin of this receptor is a human donor in good health. The genes are TRBV2 and TRBJ2-7; either TRBD1 or TRBD2 may supply D (5 bases each). Sequenced sample: CD4+ T cells from PBMCs. The CDR3 here is CASNRDGSYEQYF. For the CDR3, the DNA is TGTGCCAGCAATCGGGACGGCTCCTACGAGCAGTACTTC.